These 7 T cell receptor beta chains were sequenced from one sample in a study of spatial heterogeneity in lung cancer (dated by TCRdb to between 2019 and 2020). Here is what the overall study found, with its caveats: The number of expanded intratumoral alpha and beta TCRs correlated with the tumor nonsynonymous mutation count.

The library came from 5' RACE. Sequenced using a NextSeq 500. TCRdb handled the public reads itself, with Q25 trimming in fastp and clone calling in MiXCR, and kept productive beta chains. CDR3 protein sequences are deduplicated, and each keeps its most common genes and DNA. A total of around 18,000 distinct CDR3 sequences appear in this sample, approximately 5% of them only once. The ten top clones hold approximately 10% of the sample. These receptors have no known antigen. The time point label corresponds to: sample taken at primary tumor resection. The material sequenced was lung tumor tissue, taken at surgery. The receptors shown here come from a female donor with early-stage non-small cell lung cancer.

A few counts support this clonotype. The chain uses TRBV20-1 and TRBJ1-1; no clear D gene. Germline lookup yields CDR1 DFQATT and CDR2 SNEGSKA (reference sequence). This CDR3 is 12 amino acids long. Trimming shortened V by 6 bases and J by 0 bases, and 8 bases separated the two germline ends. The CDR3 DNA sequence: TGCAGTGCCGCGACGATGAACACTGAAGCTTTCTTT. This sequence encodes CSAATMNTEAFF.

The J gene is TRBJ2-2, the V gene TRBV18; 8 nucleotides line up with TRBD1. In germline, CDR1 is KGHSH, CDR2 LQKENI. This CDR3 has 17 amino acids. Trimming cost V 0 bases and J 4 bases; bases outside gene matches: 7. The CDR3 DNA reads as TGTGCCAGCTCACCACCTCAGGGGGCGCAGGTCACCGGGGAGCTGTTTTTT. Amino acids: CASSPPQGAQVTGELFF.

This clonotype was counted ten times or more. The CDR3 nucleotides read TGTGCCAGCAGCGTAGTCGAAGCTGAAGCTTTCTTT. This encodes CASSVVEAEAFF. This rearrangement joins TRBV9 to TRBJ1-1; D uncertain. V was trimmed by 0 bases and J by 6 bases, leaving 6 bases between them. There are 12 residues in the CDR3. In germline, CDR1 is SGDLS, CDR2 YYNGEE.

Ten or more counts support this clonotype. This sequence joins TRBV30 and TRBJ2-7; TRBD1 aligns across 8 bases. Losses at the gene ends were 6 bases for V and 0 bases for J; bases not matched to a gene: 7. From germline, CDR1 is GTSNPN and CDR2 SVGIG (reference sequence). The CDR3 spans 14 residues. CDR3 sequence reads: CACPLGQGSYEQYF. For the CDR3, the DNA is TGTGCCTGCCCCCTAGGACAGGGCTCCTACGAGCAGTACTTC.

The V gene is TRBV7-8, the J gene TRBJ1-2; 9 bases are shared with TRBD1. V shed 1 base and J 3 bases; nucleotides not matched to a gene: 6. The CDR3 covers 16 residues. Germline V gene sequence: CDR1 SGHVS, CDR2 FQNEAQ. Here the CDR3 reads CASSLVGTGRDYGYTF. The CDR3, as DNA: TGTGCCAGCAGCTTAGTGGGGACAGGGAGGGACTATGGCTACACCTTC.

This clonotype appeared many times. This chain links TRBV5-1 with TRBJ1-1, with 8 positions matching TRBD1. CDR3 length: 14 residues. V lost 4 bases to trimming and J lost 7 bases; unmatched junction nucleotides: 9. Germline V gene lookup returns CDR1 SGHRS and CDR2 YFSETQ. The CDR3 nucleotides are TGCGCCAGCAGCCCAAGACAGGGGACGGTTGAAGCTTTCTTT. It translates to CASSPRQGTVEAFF.

This clonotype was observed many times. The chain joins TRBV6-6 to TRBJ1-2; D call uncertain. Germline V CDR1 and CDR2: MNHNY, SVGAGI (reference sequence). The CDR3 is 13 residues long. V lost 6 bases and J lost 4, with 12 bases in between. This CDR3 reads CASSHWGFYGYTF. CDR3 DNA: TGTGCCAGCAGCCACTGGGGATTCTATGGCTACACCTTC.